These 14 T cell receptor beta chains were all obtained from the same sample, sequenced in a study of T-cell reconstitution after alpha-beta-depleted transplantation in children (dated by TCRdb to the mid-2010s). This specimen's treatment or condition label, interpreted: allogeneic hematopoietic cell transplantation with graft depleted of TCRalphabeta T cells and CD19 B cells. Library creation used PCR. The run used an Illumina HiSeq 2500. TCR libraries were prepared with molecular barcoding, using unique molecular identifiers to normalize TCRbeta repertoire quantification. TCRdb handled the public reads itself, with Q25 trimming in fastp and clone calling in MiXCR, and kept productive beta chains. Entries are consolidated by CDR3 protein sequence, retaining the most common genes and DNA. The sample table shows 450,000 to 550,000 distinct CDR3 sequences, and about an eighth are seen once. The ten largest clones add up to approximately 14% of the sample.

Sequencing used PBMCs, mostly from graft donor cells, obtained 180 days after TCRalphabeta/CD19-depleted stem cell transplant. Receptor source: a female patient aged 2-9 years who had a stem cell transplant for aplastic anemia, so the T cells may come from the graft donor.

This clonotype has more than one count but fewer than ten. This rearrangement joins TRBV6-5 to TRBJ2-7; maybe TRBD1 (6 bases). The CDR3 runs 16 residues. Germline CDR1 MNHEY, CDR2 SVGAGI. Trimming took off 7 bases at V and 5 bases at J, with 24 bases between the two ends. The CDR3 nucleotides read TGTGCCAGCACCTACTCTTCCCGACAGGTAATCCACGAGCAGTACTTC. Its translation is CASTYSSRQVIHEQYF.

This clonotype was detected once. The chain recombines TRBV11-2 with TRBJ2-7, with D tentatively TRBD2 (6 bases). The CDR3 consists of 15 residues. CDR1 is SGHAT, CDR2 FQNNGV, per germline. V lost 3 bases and J 0 bases, leaving 12 bases between the germline ends. In DNA form, the CDR3 reads TGTGCCAGCAGCTTGGGGGGTTATGACTCCTACGAGCAGTACTTC. Its translation: CASSLGGYDSYEQYF.

The sample holds a few counts of this clonotype. V and J are TRBV7-9 and TRBJ2-7, with D maybe TRBD2 (5 bases). Trimming stripped 1 base from V and 6 bases from J, with 10 bases between. This CDR3 has 13 amino acids. Germline CDR1 SEHNR, CDR2 FQNEAQ (reference sequence). CDR3 sequence: CASSLGAGVEQYF. CDR3 nucleotides: TGTGCCAGCAGCTTAGGCGCGGGTGTCGAGCAGTACTTC.

The J gene is TRBJ2-5, the V gene TRBV7-9, with TRBD1 identical over 7 bases. This CDR3 is 16 amino acids long. Losses at the gene ends were 5 bases for V and 5 bases for J; bases not matched to a gene: 14. In germline, CDR1 is SEHNR, CDR2 FQNEAQ (reference sequence). CDR3 DNA: TGTGCCAGCAGCCCACGGGACAGACAAGGAGGCGAGACCCAGTACTTC. Encoded protein: CASSPRDRQGGETQYF.

This clonotype has just a few counts. The V and J genes are TRBV18 and TRBJ1-1, with TRBD1 identical over 7 bases. This CDR3 is built from 15 residues. J gave up 4 bases and V 3 bases, and 8 bases lay outside the gene matches. CDR1 is KGHSH, CDR2 LQKENI, per germline. The DNA of the CDR3 is TGTGCCAGCTCACCTCCCGGGCCAGGGGGCACTGAAGCTTTCTTT. Its protein is CASSPPGPGGTEAFF. The full variable domain, in which reference TRBV18 and TRBJ1-1 provide the parts outside the CDR3, is NAGVMQNPRHLVRRRGQEARLRCSPMKGHSHVYWYRQLPEEGLKFMVYLQKENIIDESGMPKERFSAEFPKEGPSILRIQQVVRGDSAAYFCASSPPGPGGTEAFFGQGTRLTVV.

The rearrangement uses TRBV7-2 and TRBJ2-5; maybe TRBD1 (6 bases). CDR3 length: 15 amino acids. Trimming pared 5 bases from V and 1 base from J, leaving 14 bases between. From germline, CDR1 is SGHTA and CDR2 FQGNSA. The CDR3 DNA sequence: TGTGCCAGCAGCCGATGGCTGACAGGCCAAGAGACCCAGTACTTC. Encoded protein: CASSRWLTGQETQYF.

The chain recombines TRBV10-3 with TRBJ1-2; D is unresolved. The ends were cut back, 2 bases at V and 6 bases at J, with 10 bases in the middle. This CDR3 comprises 13 residues. Germline-derived CDR1 and CDR2 are ENHRY and SYGVKD. The CDR3 protein is CAISEGVGDGYTF. Here the CDR3 DNA reads TGTGCCATCAGTGAGGGGGTCGGTGATGGCTACACCTTC.

This clonotype was counted at least ten times. The DNA of the CDR3 is TGCGCCAGCAGCCATTCGGACAGGGAGAATCAGCCCCAGCATTTT. This gives the protein CASSHSDRENQPQHF. The chain has TRBV4-1 and TRBJ1-5, with TRBD1 identical over 8 bases. The CDR3 runs to 15 residues. Germline values: CDR1 MGHRA, CDR2 YSYEKL. The ends lost 3 bases at V and 4 bases at J; junction bases unmatched: 5.

There are a few counts of this clonotype. This chain's CDR3 is CATSDSDPTGPQETQYF. CDR3 in DNA: TGTGCCACCAGTGATTCTGACCCGACAGGGCCACAAGAGACCCAGTACTTC. The rearrangement uses TRBV24-1 and TRBJ2-5; 7 bases line up with TRBD1. This CDR3 has 17 amino acids. CDR1 and CDR2 from the germline V gene are KGHDR and SFDVKD. The V and J ends lost 2 bases and 2 bases, in that order; junction bases with no gene match: 10.

This sequence joins TRBV5-4 and TRBJ2-1; TRBD1 aligns across 10 bases. This CDR3 contains 15 residues. Germline V CDR1 and CDR2: SGHNT, YYREEE (reference sequence). The junction had 8 bases not matched to a gene; V was cut back by 4 bases and J by 7 bases. DNA of the CDR3: TGTGCCAGCAGCCGACCGGGACAGGGGCGTAATGAGCAGTTCTTC. It translates to CASSRPGQGRNEQFF.

This chain links TRBV27 with TRBJ2-5; 7 bases map to TRBD1. The CDR3 loop spans 15 amino acids. Germline V gene sequence: CDR1 MNHEY, CDR2 SMNVEV (reference sequence). V trimming: 5 bases; J trimming: 3 bases; junction bases outside the gene matches: 9. CDR3 in amino acids: CASSPDRLTEETQYF. The CDR3 DNA sequence: TGTGCCAGCAGTCCGGACAGGTTAACGGAAGAGACCCAGTACTTC.

This clonotype appeared a few times. V gene TRBV7-2 combines with J gene TRBJ2-7, with D perhaps TRBD2 (6 bases). The CDR3 extends over 13 amino acids. The V end lost 2 bases, the J end lost 3 bases, and 8 bases lay between the germline ends. CDR1 and CDR2 (germline): SGHTA, FQGNSA. As DNA, the CDR3 is TGTGCCAGCAGCTTAACGACTAGCTACGAGCAGTACGTC. Amino acids: CASSLTTSYEQYV.

The chain carries TRBV3-1 and TRBJ1-2; unclear D gene. Germline V gives CDR1 LGHDT, CDR2 YNNKEL (reference sequence). The CDR3 has 15 amino acids. V was clipped by 2 bases and J by 4 bases, with 14 bases between them. CDR3 region: CASSQSPLSGYGYTF. CDR3 coding DNA: TGTGCCAGCAGCCAAAGCCCTCTTTCGGGCTATGGCTACACCTTC.

This clonotype was seen many times. The V and J genes are TRBV20-1 and TRBJ2-7; weak D call: TRBD2 (6 bases). The CDR3 is 16 residues long. The V gene lost 0 bases and the J gene lost 6 bases, with 21 bases spanning the gap. Germline lookup yields CDR1 DFQATT and CDR2 SNEGSKA (reference sequence). CDR3 coding DNA: TGCAGTGCTAGAGAGCGGGACGGTGCGGGATTGTCCGAGCAGTACTTC. It specifies CSARERDGAGLSEQYF.